The 27 T cell receptor beta chains presented below share a single source sample, sequenced in a study of T cell responses to AZD1222 COVID-19 vaccine. Sequenced by immunoSEQ multiplex PCR; TCRdb stores in-frame clones only, minus some. Seen here are roughly 170,000 clones, about 91% observed once, and the top ten hold approximately 0.5%. The material sequenced was peripheral blood, taken on day 0 of AZD1222 vaccination. The receptors here all came from an adult in good health.

CDR3 amino acids: CASSRGTSSTDTQYF. The CDR3 DNA is TGCGCCAGCAGCCGAGGGACTAGCAGCACAGATACGCAGTATTTT. The chain uses TRBV4-1 and TRBJ2-3, with 9 bases fitting TRBD2. Looked up from germline, CDR1 is MGHRA and CDR2 is YSYEKL. The CDR3 has 15 amino acids. V shed 4 bases, J shed 0 bases, and the junction held 2 bases outside the gene matches.

The V call is TRBV4-1, the J call TRBJ2-4; tentatively, D is TRBD2 (6 bases). The CDR3 loop spans 15 amino acids. The ends were cut back, 4 bases at V and 2 bases at J, with 12 bases in the middle. Germline CDR1 and CDR2: MGHRA and YSYEKL. The DNA of the CDR3 is TGCGCCAGCAGCCCGGGACTGATATCCAAAAACATTCAGTACTTC. Translation gives CASSPGLISKNIQYF.

V is TRBV14 and J is TRBJ1-1; D is unresolved. Deletions cut 0 bases from V and 0 bases from J, with 11 bases between. Looked up from germline, CDR1 is SGHDN and CDR2 is FVKESK. The CDR3 extends over 16 amino acids. CDR3 region: CASSQDVGRVNTEAFF. The CDR3 nucleotides read TGTGCCAGCAGCCAAGATGTCGGGAGGGTGAACACTGAAGCTTTCTTT.

This chain joins TRBV28 and TRBJ2-1; TRBD1 aligns across 7 bases. Germline assignment: CDR1 MDHEN and CDR2 SYDVKM. Losses at the gene ends were 4 bases for V and 4 bases for J; bases not matched to a gene: 7. This CDR3 contains 15 residues. The CDR3 here is CASSSWTGSYNEQFF. CDR3 in DNA: TGTGCCAGCAGTTCCTGGACAGGATCATACAATGAGCAGTTCTTC.

The rearrangement joins TRBV2 to TRBJ1-4; D call uncertain. The CDR3 totals 12 residues. Germline CDR1 SNHLY, CDR2 FYNNEI. The ends were cut back, 0 bases at V and 10 bases at J, with 6 bases in the middle. CDR3 sequence reads: CASSEASGKLFF. CDR3 coding DNA: TGTGCCAGCAGTGAAGCATCTGGAAAACTGTTTTTT.

This clone was observed once. The chain has TRBV5-1 and TRBJ2-7; TRBD2 aligns across 7 bases. CDR1 and CDR2 from the germline V gene are SGHRS and YFSETQ. The CDR3 is made up of 14 amino acids. Unmatched junction bases numbered 7, after V lost 4 bases and J lost 3 bases. Here the CDR3 reads CASSATSESYEQYF. The DNA of the CDR3 is TGCGCCAGCAGCGCTACTAGCGAGAGCTACGAGCAGTACTTC.

The chain couples TRBV9 to TRBJ2-3, with 7 bases lining up with TRBD2. The CDR3 covers 14 residues. V lost 3 bases to trimming and J lost 4 bases; unmatched junction nucleotides: 5. Germline lookup yields CDR1 SGDLS and CDR2 YYNGEE. The CDR3 spells CASSGREWADTQYF. The DNA for the CDR3 is TGTGCCAGCAGCGGGCGGGAGTGGGCAGATACGCAGTATTTT.

This clone was detected only once. The chain joins TRBV9 to TRBJ1-5; possible D gene TRBD1, 5 bases. CDR3 size: 15 residues. The V gene's germline CDR1 is SGDLS and CDR2 YYNGEE. V lost 0 bases, J lost 8 bases, and 15 bases lay in between. CDR3 protein: CASSVAGGGREPQHF. DNA of the CDR3: TGTGCCAGCAGCGTAGCTGGGGGAGGGCGGGAGCCCCAGCATTTT. Looking up the rest from reference TRBV9 and TRBJ1-5 gives the full variable domain: DSGVTQTPKHLITATGQRVTLRCSPRSGDLSVYWYQQSLDQGLQFLIQYYNGEERAKGNILERFSAQQFPDLHSELNLSSLELGDSALYFCASSVAGGGREPQHFGDGTRLSIL.

The chain recombines TRBV9 with TRBJ1-6; D uncertain. The CDR3 totals 15 residues. Germline values: CDR1 SGDLS, CDR2 YYNGEE. Between the trimmed V and J ends, which lost 2 bases and 6 bases, there was a span of 12 bases. The CDR3 DNA follows: TGTGCCAGCAGCGTCTCCGGGAATAGTAATTCACCCCTCCACTTT. Protein product: CASSVSGNSNSPLHF.

This chain uses TRBV6-2 or TRBV6-3 with TRBJ1-5, with 7 bases identical to TRBD1. The CDR3 is made up of 15 amino acids. Trimming cost V 1 base and J 4 bases; bases outside gene matches: 4. Germline lookup yields CDR1 MNHEY and CDR2 SVGEGT. CDR3 sequence: CASSYFRGKNQPQHF. For the CDR3, the DNA is TGTGCCAGCAGTTACTTCAGGGGGAAGAATCAGCCCCAGCATTTT.

This chain uses TRBV28 with TRBJ2-6; TRBD1 or TRBD2 may be the D gene (5 bases each). This CDR3 comprises 15 residues. Trimming removed 6 bases at V and 0 bases at J, with 9 bases between. CDR1 and CDR2 from the germline V gene are MDHEN and SYDVKM. CDR3 sequence (DNA): TGTGCCAGCAGGACTACAGGCTCTGGGGCCAACGTCCTGACTTTC. As protein: CASRTTGSGANVLTF.

The chain recombines TRBV18 with TRBJ1-1, with D perhaps TRBD1 (6 bases). The CDR3 has 15 residues. V was cut by 4 bases and J by 0 bases, with 12 bases left in between. CDR1 is KGHSH, CDR2 LQKENI, per germline. The CDR3 here is CASSRGQSLNTEAFF. Here the CDR3 DNA reads TGTGCCAGCTCACGTGGACAGTCACTGAACACTGAAGCTTTCTTT.

The chain uses TRBV9 and TRBJ2-7; 7 bases map to TRBD1. V shed 3 bases, J shed 3 bases, and the junction held 3 bases outside the gene matches. Looked up from germline, CDR1 is SGDLS and CDR2 is YYNGEE. The CDR3 runs to 13 residues. The CDR3 loop is CASSAGQNYEQYF. The DNA of the CDR3 is TGTGCCAGCAGCGCGGGACAGAACTACGAGCAGTACTTC.

This rearrangement joins TRBV5-1 to TRBJ1-4; a possible D gene is TRBD1 (5 bases). CDR3 length equals 16 residues. The germline gives CDR1 SGHRS, CDR2 YFSETQ. Between the trimmed V and J ends, which lost 6 bases and 5 bases, there was a span of 20 bases. CDR3 in amino acids: CASKIGHSLANEKLFF. CDR3 nucleotides: TGCGCCAGCAAGATAGGACACTCTCTGGCCAATGAAAAACTGTTTTTT.

This clone was seen only once. This chain links TRBV2 with TRBJ1-1; TRBD1 aligns across 9 bases. V lost 6 bases, J lost 3 bases, and 5 bases stayed unmatched. This CDR3 spans 14 amino acids. Germline CDR1 and CDR2: SNHLY and FYNNEI. The CDR3 region is CASRDRGGYTEAFF. The CDR3 DNA reads as TGTGCCAGCAGGGACAGGGGTGGGTACACTGAAGCTTTCTTT.

This CDR3 is CASSLGAGEGTEAFF. The CDR3 DNA is TGTGCCAGCAGCTTAGGGGCAGGGGAGGGTACTGAAGCTTTCTTT. The chain is built from TRBV13 and TRBJ1-1, with D possibly TRBD1 on 6 matching bases. Per the germline V gene, CDR1 is PRHDT and CDR2 is FYEKMQ (reference sequence). Trimming stripped 0 bases from V and 5 bases from J, with 13 bases between. The CDR3 consists of 15 residues. Filled out from reference TRBV13 and TRBJ1-1, the complete variable domain reads AAGVIQSPRHLIKEKRETATLKCYPIPRHDTVYWYQQGPGQDPQFLISFYEKMQSDKGSIPDRFSAQQFSDYHSELNMSSLELGDSALYFCASSLGAGEGTEAFFGQGTRLTVV.

This clone appeared a single time. The gene calls are TRBV5-5 and TRBJ2-1; D not resolved. Germline assignment: CDR1 SGHKS and CDR2 YYEKEE (reference sequence). This CDR3 contains 16 residues. Trimming pared 0 bases from V and 0 bases from J, leaving 10 bases between. CDR3 DNA: TGTGCCAGCAGCTTGGCCGACTGGAGCTCCTACAATGAGCAGTTCTTC. Protein sequence: CASSLADWSSYNEQFF.

The CDR3 here is CASSYDSSLPKLFF. CDR3 bases: TGTGCCAGCAGTTATGATTCGTCGCTTCCAAAACTGTTTTTT. The chain has TRBV6-2 or TRBV6-3 and TRBJ1-4, with unresolved D. The ends were cut back, 3 bases at V and 10 bases at J, with 15 bases in the middle. The CDR3 is 14 amino acids. Germline V gene lookup returns CDR1 MNHEY and CDR2 SVGEGT.

This chain uses TRBV5-6 with TRBJ2-2; TRBD2 is a possible D gene (6 bases). Germline assignment: CDR1 SGHDT and CDR2 YYEEEE. The ends were cut back, 4 bases at V and 2 bases at J, with 15 bases in the middle. There are 16 residues in the CDR3. The CDR3: CASSGWTGLNTGELFF. Here the CDR3 DNA reads TGTGCCAGCAGCGGATGGACGGGACTCAACACCGGGGAGCTGTTTTTT.

This chain joins TRBV19 and TRBJ1-3; D uncertain. CDR3 length: 14 amino acids. The V end lost 8 bases, the J end lost 4 bases, and 15 bases lay between the germline ends. Per the germline V gene, CDR1 is LNHDA and CDR2 is SQIVND (reference sequence). The CDR3 protein is CASHESGRGNTIYF. CDR3 bases: TGTGCCAGTCATGAATCGGGCAGAGGAAACACCATATATTTT.

The chain carries TRBV10-3 and TRBJ1-5; no clear D. Germline CDR1 and CDR2: ENHRY and SYGVKD. The CDR3 extends over 13 amino acids. Trimming removed 11 bases at V and 3 bases at J, with 14 bases between. The CDR3 DNA reads as TGTGCCGCCCACGGCAGTACCAATCAGCCCCAGCATTTT. Its translation: CAAHGSTNQPQHF.

The V gene is TRBV21-1, the J gene TRBJ1-2; the tabulated D call, TRBD1, remains unverified against the DNA. TRBV21-1 is flagged as a pseudogene. This CDR3 has 14 residues. The CDR3 DNA reads as TGTGCCAGCAGCACCAAGGACAGGGGATATGGCTACACCTTC. This encodes CASSTKDRGYGYTF.

V usage is TRBV28 and J usage is TRBJ1-2; the D gene is possibly TRBD1 (5 bases). V dropped 6 bases and J dropped 8 bases, with 19 bases sitting between them. The CDR3 has 14 residues. Germline V gives CDR1 MDHEN, CDR2 SYDVKM. CDR3 loop: CASSPRARRGGYTF. CDR3 nucleotides: TGTGCCAGCAGCCCTAGAGCGCGACGGGGCGGCTACACCTTC.

This chain connects TRBV27 to TRBJ2-3; D tentatively fits TRBD1 or TRBD2 (5 bases each). V lost 0 bases to trimming and J lost 0 bases, with 10 bases between them. The CDR3 consists of 16 residues. CDR1 is MNHEY, CDR2 SMNVEV, per germline (reference sequence). CDR3 amino acids: CASSLSWGSSTDTQYF. For the CDR3, the DNA is TGTGCCAGCAGTTTATCGTGGGGGTCGAGCACAGATACGCAGTATTTT.

This sequence joins TRBV5-4 and TRBJ1-5, with TRBD1 identical over 10 bases. V lost 4 bases to trimming and J lost 2 bases; unmatched junction nucleotides: 6. There are 16 residues in the CDR3. Germline lookup yields CDR1 SGHNT and CDR2 YYREEE (reference sequence). The CDR3 region is CASSEGGTGGNQPQHF. The DNA of the CDR3 is TGTGCCAGCAGCGAGGGCGGGACAGGGGGCAATCAGCCCCAGCATTTT.

The CDR3 loop is CAWSVKGKQYF. The CDR3 coding sequence is TGTGCCTGGAGTGTAAAGGGGAAGCAGTACTTC. The chain joins TRBV30 to TRBJ2-7; D is perhaps TRBD1 (5 bases). V gave up 0 bases and J gave up 8 bases, with 8 bases separating them. CDR3 length: 11 amino acids. The germline CDR1 and CDR2 sequences are GTSNPN and SVGIG (reference sequence).

The CDR3 nucleotides are TGTGCAAGTCGCTTCCCCCAGCATTTT. Its protein is CASRFPQHF. This sequence joins TRBV12-2 and TRBJ1-5. TRBV12-2 represents a pseudogene. CDR3 length: 9 amino acids.